These 11 T cell receptor beta chains came from one sample sequenced in a study of blood T cells in healthy people across ages. With a J-beta primer mix and a sample-barcoded 5' primer, a second PCR ran 7 to 11 cycles. TCRdb re-derived calls from the 5' RACE reads in MiXCR, one entry per CDR3 protein. The sample comprises around 900,000 distinct CDR3 sequences, about 51% of which are singletons, and 20% to 25% rests with the top ten. Sequences were obtained from blood. These TCRs come from a woman aged 60-70 years in good health.

The chain has TRBV20-1 and TRBJ2-1; 9 bases map to TRBD2. The CDR3 extends over 15 amino acids. CDR1 is DFQATT and CDR2 is SNEGSKA in the germline V gene (reference sequence). V lost 4 bases to trimming and J lost 6 bases; unmatched junction nucleotides: 10. In DNA form, the CDR3 reads TGCAGTGCTATCCCCTGGCGGGAGGGCCCCAATGAGCAGTTCTTC. Residues: CSAIPWREGPNEQFF.

This chain links TRBV28 with TRBJ1-5; no firm D call. The CDR3 runs 14 residues. Trimming removed 2 bases from V and 7 bases from J, with 12 bases in between. Germline lookup yields CDR1 MDHEN and CDR2 SYDVKM. The CDR3 sequence: CASSLRAVNQPQHF. CDR3 DNA sequence: TGTGCCAGCAGTTTACGGGCAGTAAACCAGCCCCAGCATTTT. The complete variable domain, with remaining parts taken from reference TRBV28 and TRBJ1-5, reads DVKVTQSSRYLVKRTGEKVFLECVQDMDHENMFWYRQDPGLGLRLIYFSYDVKMKEKGDIPEGYSVSREKKERFSLILESASTNQTSMYLCASSLRAVNQPQHFGDGTRLSIL.

The genes are TRBV28 and TRBJ2-5; D unclear. The CDR3 length is 14 residues. Trimming removed 6 bases from V and 3 bases from J, with 14 bases in between. From germline, CDR1 is MDHEN and CDR2 SYDVKM. CDR3 coding DNA: TGTGCCAGCAGGGGATCTAGAGGAGAAGAGACCCAGTACTTC. Amino acid sequence: CASRGSRGEETQYF.

This chain joins TRBV10-3 and TRBJ2-1, with 12 positions matching TRBD2. J lost 5 bases, V lost 4 bases, and 12 bases had no gene match. Looked up from germline, CDR1 is ENHRY and CDR2 is SYGVKD. CDR3 size: 18 residues. This chain's CDR3 is CAISGLVTSGSLHNEQFF. CDR3 nucleotides: TGTGCCATCAGTGGTCTCGTGACTAGCGGGAGTCTCCACAATGAGCAGTTCTTC.

This clonotype has just a few counts. The V and J genes are TRBV5-1 and TRBJ2-5; D uncertain. Trimming stripped 4 bases from V and 2 bases from J, with 18 bases between. The germline V gene has CDR1 SGHRS and CDR2 YFSETQ. The CDR3 runs to 16 residues. CDR3 loop: CASSPSPGVGQETQYF. In DNA, the CDR3 is TGCGCCAGCAGCCCCTCCCCCGGAGTAGGGCAAGAGACCCAGTACTTC.

This clonotype was picked up a small number of times. J is TRBJ2-7 and V is TRBV27; 14 nucleotides align to TRBD2. CDR3 size: 16 residues. The germline CDR1 and CDR2 sequences are MNHEY and SMNVEV (reference sequence). J gave up 3 bases and V 5 bases, and 6 bases lay outside the gene matches. The CDR3 sequence: CASSPLTSGRGYEQYF. CDR3 sequence (DNA): TGTGCCAGCAGTCCCTTGACTAGCGGGAGGGGCTACGAGCAGTACTTC.

The chain recombines TRBV7-2 with TRBJ2-7, with D tentatively TRBD1 (5 bases). CDR1 and CDR2 from the germline V gene are SGHTA and FQGNSA. The germline V and J ends were trimmed by 2 bases and 0 bases, with 11 bases remaining between them. The CDR3 extends over 15 amino acids. The CDR3 DNA sequence: TGTGCCAGCAGCTTAACCCAGGGCCCCTCCTACGAGCAGTACTTC. Residues: CASSLTQGPSYEQYF.

Written as DNA, the CDR3 is TGTGCCAGCAGTTACGGCCCCGCCGGAGATACGCAGTATTTT. Amino acid sequence: CASSYGPAGDTQYF. The J gene is TRBJ2-3, the V gene TRBV6-2 or TRBV6-3; D is ambiguous. Trimming pared 2 bases from V and 5 bases from J, leaving 11 bases between. This CDR3 region has 14 residues. Germline values: CDR1 MNHEY, CDR2 SVGEGT.

The V gene is TRBV6-5, the J gene TRBJ1-1, with D unresolved. V shed 4 bases and J shed 2 bases, with 8 bases lying between them. The germline CDR1 and CDR2 sequences are MNHEY and SVGAGI. The CDR3 loop spans 13 amino acids. Written as DNA, the CDR3 is TGTGCCAGCAGTTTTTTAGACAACACTGAAGCTTTCTTT. Protein: CASSFLDNTEAFF.

The chain has TRBV12-3 or TRBV12-4 and TRBJ2-5; TRBD2 aligns across 10 bases. V lost 5 bases and J lost 11; bases outside the gene matches: 11. The CDR3 is 14 residues long. The CDR3: CASSASGRLNEQYF. In nucleotides, the CDR3 is TGTGCCAGCAGTGCTAGCGGGAGATTGAATGAGCAGTACTTC.

The chain combines TRBV5-1 with TRBJ2-7; 9 bases match TRBD1. The CDR3 is 16 residues long. Trimming at V came to 3 bases and at J to 0 bases, leaving 7 bases not matched to a gene. CDR1 is SGHRS and CDR2 is YFSETQ in the germline V gene. CDR3 DNA: TGCGCCAGCAGCTCGGGACAGGGAGGTTTCTCCTACGAGCAGTACTTC. It translates to CASSSGQGGFSYEQYF.